This is a list of T cell receptor beta chains from one sample in a study of control samples from healthy donors and cancer patients. Produced via immunoSEQ multiplex PCR; TCRdb's table is partial and in-frame only. The table has about 160,000 clones, approximately 90% seen once. The sequenced material came from blood. The receptors come from a woman younger than 45 in good health. Both conserved end residues are part of each CDR3. The D gene is left open where the match is weak. Some rows mark clone size as missing; the rest say once, few, many or name a class of expanded clone.

TRBV3-1/TRBV3-2	TRBJ2-7	NA	NA	TGTGCCAGCAGCCAAGGTGTCGTTCTTGAGCAGTACTTC	CASSQGVVLEQYF
TRBV6-4	TRBJ2-3	NA	NA	TGTGCCAGCAGTGAACAACCAGGGAGGGATACGCAGTATTTT	CASSEQPGRDTQYF
TRBV28	TRBJ2-1	NA	NA	TGTGCCAGCCGGTCGCCCTTAGGGGAGCAGTTCTTC	CASRSPLGEQFF
TRBV5-1	TRBJ1-2	NA	NA	TGCGCCAGCAGCTTGGGTTTGACGGCAGCTAACTATGGCTACACCTTC	CASSLGLTAANYGYTF
TRBV18	TRBJ1-4	NA	once	TGTGCCAGCTCACTCCACGTGGGGGAAGGAGAAAAACTGTTTTTT	CASSLHVGEGEKLFF
TRBV29-1	TRBJ2-7	NA	NA	TGCAGCGTTGGAAAGTCCTCCGAGCAGTACTTC	CSVGKSSEQYF
TRBV30	TRBJ2-1	TRBD2	NA	TGTGCCTGGACCCCGGGACTAGCGGGACACAATGAGCAGTTCTTC	CAWTPGLAGHNEQFF
TRBV19	TRBJ1-1	NA	NA	TGTGCCAGTAGTGCTCGGACGACTGGGCCTGAAGCTTTCTTT	CASSARTTGPEAFF
TRBV9	TRBJ1-2	NA	NA	TGTGCCAGCCTGGGGGACTATGGCTACACCTTC	CASLGDYGYTF
TRBV24-1	TRBJ1-3	NA	NA	TGTGCCACCAGTGATCAACGACCGGGAGCAAAAGGAAACACCATATATTTT	CATSDQRPGAKGNTIYF
TRBV28	TRBJ1-2	NA	NA	TGTGCCAGCAGTTTTGTCCGCCAACAAGCGGGTGTCGGGGGCTACACCTTC	CASSFVRQQAGVGGYTF
TRBV3-1/TRBV3-2	TRBJ2-7	TRBD2	NA	TGTGCCAGCAGTGAACTAGCGGCCGCGGCCTACGAGCAGTACTTC	CASSELAAAAYEQYF
TRBV27	TRBJ1-1	NA	NA	TGTGCCAGCAGACGGGACCTGAAGACCACTGAAGCTTTCTTT	CASRRDLKTTEAFF
TRBV29-1	TRBJ2-3	NA	NA	TGCAGCGCAACACGGTCTAGCACAGATACGCAGTATTTT	CSATRSSTDTQYF
TRBV7-2	TRBJ2-2	NA	once	TGTGCCAGCAGCCTCCACGGGACCGGGGAGCTGTTTTTT	CASSLHGTGELFF
TRBV5-1	TRBJ2-7	TRBD1	NA	TGCGCCAGCTCTAGGGACAGGGCCTACGAGCAGTACTTC	CASSRDRAYEQYF
TRBV14	TRBJ2-1	TRBD2	once	TGTGCCAGCTCTCGGACTAGCGGGAGGGCCGTCGGCAATGAGCAGTTCTTC	CASSRTSGRAVGNEQFF
TRBV24-1	TRBJ2-3	NA	NA	TGTGCCATTAGCCCGAGACGGCACACAGATACGCAGTATTTT	CAISPRRHTDTQYF
TRBV9	TRBJ2-7	TRBD2	NA	TGTGCCAGCAGCGTAGATGGACTAGTAAAATCCGAGCAGTACTTC	CASSVDGLVKSEQYF
TRBV6-5	TRBJ1-1	NA	NA	TGTGCCAGCAGTATTCTCCGAGCCATGAACACTGAAGCTTTCTTT	CASSILRAMNTEAFF
TRBV10-3	TRBJ1-2	NA	few	TGTGCCATCGCTCCAACAGGGAGCCATGGCTACACCTTC	CAIAPTGSHGYTF
TRBV4-3	TRBJ2-2	TRBD2	NA	TGCGCCAGCAGCCAAGACGAGACTAGCGGGACGGTTCGAGGCACCGGGGAGCTGTTTTTT	CASSQDETSGTVRGTGELFF
TRBV19	TRBJ2-2	NA	NA	TGTGCCAGTAGCCTAGTATTAAGCACCGGGGAGCTGTTTTTT	CASSLVLSTGELFF
TRBV10-3	TRBJ2-1	TRBD2	once	TGTGCCATCAGTGAGCCGGGACTAGGCCCCAATGAGCAGTTCTTC	CAISEPGLGPNEQFF
TRBV7-3	TRBJ2-1	TRBD1	NA	TGTGCCAGCAGCTTGGCAGGGGGCCAGGAGCAGTTCTTC	CASSLAGGQEQFF
TRBV15	TRBJ1-5	NA	NA	TGTGCCACCAGCATAACAACCGGGACGCCAGGAAGTCCCCAGCATTTT	CATSITTGTPGSPQHF
TRBV5-1	TRBJ2-3	NA	NA	TGCGCCAGCAGCTTGGACACCCCTAGCGGCACAGATACGCAGTATTTT	CASSLDTPSGTDTQYF
TRBV6-5	TRBJ2-1	NA	NA	TGTGCCAGCGGGACTGCGTACAATGAGCAGTTCTTC	CASGTAYNEQFF
TRBV6-2/TRBV6-3	TRBJ2-3	NA	NA	TGTGCCAGCAGTCACGGAAACATAGATACGCAGTATTTT	CASSHGNIDTQYF
TRBV9	TRBJ1-2	NA	NA	TGTGCCAGCAGCGCTACTGAAGGGAGCCTCTATGGCTACACCTTC	CASSATEGSLYGYTF
TRBV27	TRBJ2-3	NA	NA	TGTGCCAGCAGTCGACAACAGAATACAGATACGCAGTATTTT	CASSRQQNTDTQYF
TRBV5-4	TRBJ2-1	TRBD2	few	TGTGCCAGCAGCTTGGCCGGACTAGCGGGAGTTATCTACAATGAGCAGTTCTTC	CASSLAGLAGVIYNEQFF
TRBV7-8	TRBJ2-1	NA	NA	TGTGCCAGCAGCTTCCGGGACACAAACAATGAGCAGTTCTTC	CASSFRDTNNEQFF